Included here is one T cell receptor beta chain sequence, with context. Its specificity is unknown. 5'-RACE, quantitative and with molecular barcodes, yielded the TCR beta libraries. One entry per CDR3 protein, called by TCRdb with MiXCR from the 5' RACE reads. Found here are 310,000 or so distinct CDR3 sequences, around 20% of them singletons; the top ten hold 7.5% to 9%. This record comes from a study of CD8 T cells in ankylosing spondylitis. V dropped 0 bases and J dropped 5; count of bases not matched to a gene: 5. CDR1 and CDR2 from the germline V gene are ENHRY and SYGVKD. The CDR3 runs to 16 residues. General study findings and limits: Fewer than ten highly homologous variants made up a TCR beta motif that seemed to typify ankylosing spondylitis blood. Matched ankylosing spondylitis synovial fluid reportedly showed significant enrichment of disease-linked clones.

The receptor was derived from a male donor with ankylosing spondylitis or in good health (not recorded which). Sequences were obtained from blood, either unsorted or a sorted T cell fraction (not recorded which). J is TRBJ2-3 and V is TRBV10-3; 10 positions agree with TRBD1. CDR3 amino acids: CAISESGQGKRDTQYF. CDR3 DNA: TGTGCCATCAGTGAGTCGGGACAGGGGAAGAGAGATACGCAGTATTTT.